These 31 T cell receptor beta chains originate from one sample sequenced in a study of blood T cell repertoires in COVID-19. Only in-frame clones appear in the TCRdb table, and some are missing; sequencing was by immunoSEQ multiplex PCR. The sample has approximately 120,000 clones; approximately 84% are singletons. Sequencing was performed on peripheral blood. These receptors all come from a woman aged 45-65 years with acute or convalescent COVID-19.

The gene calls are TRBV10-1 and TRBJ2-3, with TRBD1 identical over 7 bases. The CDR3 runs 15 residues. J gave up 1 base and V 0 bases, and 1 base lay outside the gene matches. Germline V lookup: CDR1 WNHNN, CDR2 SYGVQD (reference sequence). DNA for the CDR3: TGCGCCAGCAGTGAGTCCGGACAGGGCACAGATACGCAGTATTTT. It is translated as CASSESGQGTDTQYF.

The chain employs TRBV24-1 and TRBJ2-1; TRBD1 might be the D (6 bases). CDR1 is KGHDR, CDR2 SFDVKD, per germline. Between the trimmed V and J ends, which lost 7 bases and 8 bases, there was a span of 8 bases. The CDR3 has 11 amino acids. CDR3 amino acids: CATRRQDEQFF. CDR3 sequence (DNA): TGTGCCACCAGACGACAGGATGAGCAGTTCTTC.

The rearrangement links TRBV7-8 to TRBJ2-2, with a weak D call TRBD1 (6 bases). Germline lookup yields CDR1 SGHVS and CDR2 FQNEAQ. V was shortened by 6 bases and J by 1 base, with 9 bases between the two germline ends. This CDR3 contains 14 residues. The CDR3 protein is CASRETGNTGELFF. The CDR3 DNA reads TGTGCCAGCAGAGAGACAGGGAACACCGGGGAGCTGTTTTTT.

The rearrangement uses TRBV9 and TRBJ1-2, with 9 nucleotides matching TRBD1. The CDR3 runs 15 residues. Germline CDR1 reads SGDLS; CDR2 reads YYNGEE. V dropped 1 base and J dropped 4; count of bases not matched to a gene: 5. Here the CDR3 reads CASSVPGQGGYGYTF. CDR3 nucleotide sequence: TGTGCCAGCAGCGTACCGGGACAGGGCGGCTATGGCTACACCTTC.

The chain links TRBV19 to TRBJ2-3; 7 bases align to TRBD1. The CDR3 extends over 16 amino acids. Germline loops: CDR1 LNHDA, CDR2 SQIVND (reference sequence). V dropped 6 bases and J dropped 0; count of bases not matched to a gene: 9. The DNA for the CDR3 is TGTGCCAGTAGAAGAGGGGGCCGATTTAGCACAGATACGCAGTATTTT. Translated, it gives CASRRGGRFSTDTQYF.

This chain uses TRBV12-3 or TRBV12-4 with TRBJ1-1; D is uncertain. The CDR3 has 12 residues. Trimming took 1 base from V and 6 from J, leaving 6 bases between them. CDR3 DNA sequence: TGTGCCAGCAGTTTAGTTGTCGCTGAAGCTTTCTTT. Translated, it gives CASSLVVAEAFF.

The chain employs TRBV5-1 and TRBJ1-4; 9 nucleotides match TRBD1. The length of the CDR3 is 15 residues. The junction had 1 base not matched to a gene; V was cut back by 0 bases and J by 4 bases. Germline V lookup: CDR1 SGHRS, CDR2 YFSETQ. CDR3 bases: TGCGCCAGCAGCTTGGGACAGGGGGGTAATGAAAAACTGTTTTTT. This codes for CASSLGQGGNEKLFF.

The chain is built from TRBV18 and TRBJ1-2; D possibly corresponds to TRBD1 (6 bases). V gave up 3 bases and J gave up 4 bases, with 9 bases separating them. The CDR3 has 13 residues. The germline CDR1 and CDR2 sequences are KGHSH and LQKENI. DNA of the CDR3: TGTGCCAGCTCACCTGTGACAGGCTATGGCTACACCTTC. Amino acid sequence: CASSPVTGYGYTF.

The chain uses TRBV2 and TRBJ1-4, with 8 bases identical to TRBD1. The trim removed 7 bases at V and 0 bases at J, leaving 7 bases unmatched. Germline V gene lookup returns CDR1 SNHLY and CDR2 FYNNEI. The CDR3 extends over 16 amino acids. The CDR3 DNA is TGTGCCAGCAACGACGACAGGGGAACAACTAATGAAAAACTGTTTTTT. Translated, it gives CASNDDRGTTNEKLFF. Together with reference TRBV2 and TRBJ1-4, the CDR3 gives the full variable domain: EPEVTQTPSHQVTQMGQEVILRCVPISNHLYFYWYRQILGQKVEFLVSFYNNEISEKSEIFDDQFSVERPDGSNFTLKIRSTKLEDSAMYFCASNDDRGTTNEKLFFGSGTQLSVL.

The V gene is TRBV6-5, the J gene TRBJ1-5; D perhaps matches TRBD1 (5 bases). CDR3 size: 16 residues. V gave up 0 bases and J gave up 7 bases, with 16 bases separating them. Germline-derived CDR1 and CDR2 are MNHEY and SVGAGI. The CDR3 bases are TGTGCCAGCAGTTACTCTCGGACAACCGTCAACCAGCCCCAGCATTTT. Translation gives CASSYSRTTVNQPQHF.

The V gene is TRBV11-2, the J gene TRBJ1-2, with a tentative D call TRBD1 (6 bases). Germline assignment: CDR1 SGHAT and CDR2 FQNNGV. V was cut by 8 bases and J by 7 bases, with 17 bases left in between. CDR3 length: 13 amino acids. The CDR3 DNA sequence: TGTGCCAGCGGGGTGGGGGCCGGTTTTGGCTACACCTTC. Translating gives CASGVGAGFGYTF.

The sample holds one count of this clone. The CDR3 spells CASSESGRNTEAFF. CDR3 bases: TGTGCCAGCAGTGAATCGGGGAGGAACACTGAAGCTTTCTTT. The chain carries TRBV6-1 and TRBJ1-1, with D unclear. Germline V CDR1 and CDR2: MNHNS, SASEGT. CDR3 length equals 14 residues. V was shortened by 2 bases and J by 1 base, with 8 bases between the two germline ends.

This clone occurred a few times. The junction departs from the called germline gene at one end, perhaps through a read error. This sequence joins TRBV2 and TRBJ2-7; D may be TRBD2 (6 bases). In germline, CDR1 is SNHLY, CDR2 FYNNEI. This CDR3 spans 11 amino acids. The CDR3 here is CASSEGRGVTF. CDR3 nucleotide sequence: TGTGCCAGCAGTGAAGGGCGGGGCGTCACCTTC. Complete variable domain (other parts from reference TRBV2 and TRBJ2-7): EPEVTQTPSHQVTQMGQEVILRCVPISNHLYFYWYRQILGQKVEFLVSFYNNEISEKSEIFDDQFSVERPDGSNFTLKIRSTKLEDSAMYFCASSEGRGVTFGPGTRLTVT.

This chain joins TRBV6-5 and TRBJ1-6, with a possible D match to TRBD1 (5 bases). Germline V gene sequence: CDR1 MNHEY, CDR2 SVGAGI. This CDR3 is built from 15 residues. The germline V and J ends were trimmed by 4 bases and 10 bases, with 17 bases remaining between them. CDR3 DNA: TGTGCCAGCAGTTTCGACTTCAGTGGGGGGTCACCCCTCCACTTT. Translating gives CASSFDFSGGSPLHF.

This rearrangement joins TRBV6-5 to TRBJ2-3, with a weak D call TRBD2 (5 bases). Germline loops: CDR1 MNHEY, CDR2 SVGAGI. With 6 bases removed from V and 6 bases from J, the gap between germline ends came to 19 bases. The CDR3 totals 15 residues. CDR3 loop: CASSRSGSPADTQYF. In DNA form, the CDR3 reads TGTGCCAGCAGCCGATCGGGAAGCCCGGCGGATACGCAGTATTTT.

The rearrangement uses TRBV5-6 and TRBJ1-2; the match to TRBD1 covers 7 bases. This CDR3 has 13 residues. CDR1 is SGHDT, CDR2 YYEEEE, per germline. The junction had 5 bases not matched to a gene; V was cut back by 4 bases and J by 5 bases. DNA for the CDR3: TGTGCCAGCAGCCCCGACAGGGTATATGGCTACACCTTC. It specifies CASSPDRVYGYTF.

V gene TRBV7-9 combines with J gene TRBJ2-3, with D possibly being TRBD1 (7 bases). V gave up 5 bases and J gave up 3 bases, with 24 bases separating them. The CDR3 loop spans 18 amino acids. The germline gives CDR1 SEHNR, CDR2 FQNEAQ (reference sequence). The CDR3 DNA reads TGTGCCAGCAGCCACGGAGGGGATCGGGACAGAGTAACAGATACGCAGTATTTT. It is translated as CASSHGGDRDRVTDTQYF.

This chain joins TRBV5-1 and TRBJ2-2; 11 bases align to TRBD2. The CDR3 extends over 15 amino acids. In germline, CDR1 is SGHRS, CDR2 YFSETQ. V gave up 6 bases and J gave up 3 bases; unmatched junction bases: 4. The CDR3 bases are TGCGCCAGCACCCCACTAGCGGGGGACACCGGGGAGCTGTTTTTT. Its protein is CASTPLAGDTGELFF. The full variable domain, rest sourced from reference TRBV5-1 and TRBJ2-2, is KAGVTQTPRYLIKTRGQQVTLSCSPISGHRSVSWYQQTPGQGLQFLFEYFSETQRNKGNFPGRFSGRQFSNSRSEMNVSTLELGDSALYLCASTPLAGDTGELFFGEGSRLTVL.

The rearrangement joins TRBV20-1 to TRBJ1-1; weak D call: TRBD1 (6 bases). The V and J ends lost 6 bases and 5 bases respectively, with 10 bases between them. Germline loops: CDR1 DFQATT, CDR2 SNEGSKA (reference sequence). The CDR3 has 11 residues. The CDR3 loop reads CSAWGRTEAFF. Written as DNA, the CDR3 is TGCAGTGCGTGGGGGCGGACTGAAGCTTTCTTT.

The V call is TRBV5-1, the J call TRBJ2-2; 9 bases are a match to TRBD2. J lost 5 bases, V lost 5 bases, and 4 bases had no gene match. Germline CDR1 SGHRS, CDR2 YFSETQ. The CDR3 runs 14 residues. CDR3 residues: CASRTAGGTGELFF. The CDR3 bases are TGCGCCAGCAGAACAGCGGGGGGTACCGGGGAGCTGTTTTTT. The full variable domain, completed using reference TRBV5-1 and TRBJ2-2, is KAGVTQTPRYLIKTRGQQVTLSCSPISGHRSVSWYQQTPGQGLQFLFEYFSETQRNKGNFPGRFSGRQFSNSRSEMNVSTLELGDSALYLCASRTAGGTGELFFGEGSRLTVL.

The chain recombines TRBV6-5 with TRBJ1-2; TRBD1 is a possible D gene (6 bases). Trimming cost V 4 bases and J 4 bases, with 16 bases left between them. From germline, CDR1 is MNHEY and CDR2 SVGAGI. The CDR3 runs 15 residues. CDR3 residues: CASSSKPWTVYGYTF. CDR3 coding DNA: TGTGCCAGCAGTTCTAAGCCATGGACAGTCTATGGCTACACCTTC.

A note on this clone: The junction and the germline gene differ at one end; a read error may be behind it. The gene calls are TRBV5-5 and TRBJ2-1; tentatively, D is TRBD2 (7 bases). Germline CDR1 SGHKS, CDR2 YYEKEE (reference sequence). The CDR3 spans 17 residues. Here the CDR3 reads CASSLVVGGPPYDEQFF. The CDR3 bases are TGTGCCAGCAGCTTGGTGGTGGGGGGGCCTCCCTACGATGAGCAGTTCTTC. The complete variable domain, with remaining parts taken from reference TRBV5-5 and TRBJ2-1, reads DAGVTQSPTHLIKTRGQQVTLRCSPISGHKSVSWYQQVLGQGPQFIFQYYEKEERGRGNFPDRFSARQFPNYSSELNVNALLLGDSALYLCASSLVVGGPPYDEQFFGPGTRLTVL.

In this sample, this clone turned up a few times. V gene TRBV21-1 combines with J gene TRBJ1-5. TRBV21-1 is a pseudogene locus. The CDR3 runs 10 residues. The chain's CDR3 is CAICNQPQHF. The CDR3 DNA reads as TGTGCCATATGCAATCAGCCCCAGCATTTT.

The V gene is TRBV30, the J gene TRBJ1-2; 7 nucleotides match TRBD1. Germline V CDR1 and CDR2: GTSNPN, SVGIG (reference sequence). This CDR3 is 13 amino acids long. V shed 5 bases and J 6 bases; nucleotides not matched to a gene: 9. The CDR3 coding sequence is TGTGCCTGGGGGAACAGGGGCGGCCATGGCTACACCTTC. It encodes CAWGNRGGHGYTF.

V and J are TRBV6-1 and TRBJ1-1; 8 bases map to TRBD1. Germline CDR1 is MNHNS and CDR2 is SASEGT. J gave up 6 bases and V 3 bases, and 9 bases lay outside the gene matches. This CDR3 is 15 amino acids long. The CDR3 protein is CASSELRQGLSEAFF. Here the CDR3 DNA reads TGTGCCAGCAGTGAGCTCCGACAGGGGTTGTCTGAAGCTTTCTTT.

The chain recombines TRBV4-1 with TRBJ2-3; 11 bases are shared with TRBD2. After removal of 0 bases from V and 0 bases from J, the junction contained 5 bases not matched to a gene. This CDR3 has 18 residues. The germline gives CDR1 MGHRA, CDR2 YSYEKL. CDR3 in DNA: TGCGCCAGCAGCCAAGACCATAGCGGGGGGGCTAGCACAGATACGCAGTATTTT. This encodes CASSQDHSGGASTDTQYF.

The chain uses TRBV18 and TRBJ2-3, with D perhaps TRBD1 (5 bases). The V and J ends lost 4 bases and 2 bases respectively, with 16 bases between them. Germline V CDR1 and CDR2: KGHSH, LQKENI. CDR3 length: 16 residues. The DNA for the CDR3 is TGTGCCAGCTCACAGGGCAGGGAAGAGGACACAGATACGCAGTATTTT. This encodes CASSQGREEDTDTQYF.

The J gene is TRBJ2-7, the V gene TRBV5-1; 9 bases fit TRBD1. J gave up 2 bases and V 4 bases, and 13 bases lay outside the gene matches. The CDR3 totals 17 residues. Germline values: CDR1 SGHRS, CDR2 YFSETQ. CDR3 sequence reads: CASSPGTGSNLAYEQYF. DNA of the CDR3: TGCGCCAGCAGCCCCGGGACAGGGTCAAATCTTGCCTACGAGCAGTACTTC.

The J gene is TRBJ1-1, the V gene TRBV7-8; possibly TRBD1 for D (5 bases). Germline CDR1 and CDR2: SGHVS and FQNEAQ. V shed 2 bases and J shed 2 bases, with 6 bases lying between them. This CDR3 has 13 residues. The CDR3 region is CASSLRGNTEAFF. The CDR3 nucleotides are TGTGCCAGCAGCTTAAGGGGTAACACTGAAGCTTTCTTT.

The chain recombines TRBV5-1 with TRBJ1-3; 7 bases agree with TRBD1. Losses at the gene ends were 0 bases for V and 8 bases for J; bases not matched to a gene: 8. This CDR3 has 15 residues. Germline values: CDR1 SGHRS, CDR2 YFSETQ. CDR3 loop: CASSLGQGVGYTIYF. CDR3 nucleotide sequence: TGCGCCAGCAGCTTGGGACAGGGAGTGGGATACACCATATATTTT.

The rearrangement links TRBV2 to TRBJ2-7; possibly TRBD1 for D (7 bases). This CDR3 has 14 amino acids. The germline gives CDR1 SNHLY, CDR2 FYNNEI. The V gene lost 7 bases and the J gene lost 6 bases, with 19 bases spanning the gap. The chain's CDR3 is CASIPWAGGSEQYF. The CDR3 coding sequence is TGTGCCAGCATCCCCTGGGCAGGGGGGTCCGAGCAGTACTTC.